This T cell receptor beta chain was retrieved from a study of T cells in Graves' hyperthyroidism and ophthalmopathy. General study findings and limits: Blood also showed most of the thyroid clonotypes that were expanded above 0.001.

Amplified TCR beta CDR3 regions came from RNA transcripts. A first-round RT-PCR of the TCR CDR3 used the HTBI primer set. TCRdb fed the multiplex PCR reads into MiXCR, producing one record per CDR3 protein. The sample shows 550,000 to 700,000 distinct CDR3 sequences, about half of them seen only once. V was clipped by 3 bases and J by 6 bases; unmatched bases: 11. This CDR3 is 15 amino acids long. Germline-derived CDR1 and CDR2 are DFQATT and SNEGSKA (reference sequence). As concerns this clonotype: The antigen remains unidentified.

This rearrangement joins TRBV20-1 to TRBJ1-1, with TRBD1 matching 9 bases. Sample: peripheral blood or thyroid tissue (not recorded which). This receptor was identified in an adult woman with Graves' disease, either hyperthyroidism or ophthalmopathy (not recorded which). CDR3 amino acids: CSASSIRTGESEAFF. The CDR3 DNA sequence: TGCAGTGCTAGCAGCATCAGGACAGGGGAATCTGAAGCTTTCTTT.